The 15 T cell receptor beta chains below were found in one sample sequenced in a study of cytomegalovirus exposure and HLA in healthy donors. The PCR was carried out with 60 Vbeta primers and 13 Jbeta primers. Sequencing used immunoSEQ multiplex PCR; TCRdb keeps in-frame clones, though not all of them. The specimen's table records 100,000 to 150,000 clones. The sample was PBMCs. Every receptor here comes from a man aged 18 to 29 in good health and CMV-seronegative.

This chain links TRBV6-1 with TRBJ1-2; D not resolved. Germline V lookup: CDR1 MNHNS, CDR2 SASEGT. CDR3 size: 11 residues. Trimming took off 6 bases at V and 5 bases at J, with 7 bases between the two ends. CDR3 DNA: TGTGCCAGCAGGCGGACTTATGGCTACACCTTC. Amino acid sequence: CASRRTYGYTF.

CDR3 loop: CASKGPTGRSYEQYF. The CDR3 DNA is TGCGCCAGCAAGGGCCCGACAGGTCGCTCCTACGAGCAGTACTTC. The genes are TRBV23-1 and TRBJ2-7; TRBD1 is a possible D gene (6 bases). TRBV23-1 falls under the ORF class, with uncertain function. The CDR3 is made up of 15 amino acids. Trimming removed 7 bases at V and 0 bases at J, with 16 bases between.

Points on this clone: The sample has other DNA sequences that encode this CDR3 too. The rearrangement uses TRBV5-1 and TRBJ2-1; perhaps TRBD2 as D (6 bases). Germline V gives CDR1 SGHRS, CDR2 YFSETQ. Trimming shortened V by 3 bases and J by 0 bases, and 10 bases separated the two germline ends. The CDR3 covers 15 residues. The CDR3 DNA is TGCGCCAGCAGCTCATCTAGCGTCTCCTACAATGAGCAGTTCTTC. This sequence encodes CASSSSSVSYNEQFF.

The gene calls are TRBV9 and TRBJ2-5; D gene ambiguous. The CDR3 runs to 14 residues. V was pared by 4 bases and J by 3 bases, with 13 bases between. Germline V gene data show CDR1 as SGDLS and CDR2 as YYNGEE. The CDR3 loop reads CASSPRRVEETQYF. CDR3 sequence (DNA): TGTGCCAGCAGCCCACGGAGAGTCGAAGAGACCCAGTACTTC.

V gene TRBV5-1 combines with J gene TRBJ1-1, with D perhaps matching TRBD1 (5 bases). The CDR3 has 14 residues. Trimming took 3 bases from V and 1 from J, leaving 10 bases between them. CDR1 SGHRS and CDR2 YFSETQ come from the germline V gene. The CDR3: CASSSGLPNTEAFF. The CDR3 DNA follows: TGCGCCAGCAGCTCGGGACTCCCGAACACTGAAGCTTTCTTT. Using reference TRBV5-1 and TRBJ1-1 for the parts outside the CDR3, the full variable domain is KAGVTQTPRYLIKTRGQQVTLSCSPISGHRSVSWYQQTPGQGLQFLFEYFSETQRNKGNFPGRFSGRQFSNSRSEMNVSTLELGDSALYLCASSSGLPNTEAFFGQGTRLTVV.

The rearrangement joins TRBV5-1 to TRBJ1-1; 7 positions match TRBD1. Trimming took 1 base from V and 7 from J; bases not matched to a gene: 4. This CDR3 comprises 13 residues. Germline CDR1 and CDR2: SGHRS and YFSETQ. CDR3 residues: CASSLRPGGEAFF. DNA of the CDR3: TGCGCCAGCAGCTTGCGTCCAGGGGGTGAAGCTTTCTTT.

The chain employs TRBV27 and TRBJ1-5; the match to TRBD1 covers 7 bases. The CDR3 spans 16 residues. The junction had 7 bases not matched to a gene; V was cut back by 5 bases and J by 0 bases. The germline V gene encodes CDR1 MNHEY and CDR2 SMNVEV (reference sequence). CDR3 region: CASSASQGNSNQPQHF. In nucleotides, the CDR3 is TGTGCCAGCAGTGCCTCACAGGGGAATAGCAATCAGCCCCAGCATTTT.

The chain employs TRBV7-8 and TRBJ1-1, with a tentative D call TRBD1 (5 bases). This CDR3 region has 13 residues. With 1 base removed from V and 6 bases from J, the gap between germline ends came to 9 bases. Germline-derived CDR1 and CDR2 are SGHVS and FQNEAQ. CDR3 loop: CASSLVEGAEAFF. Written as DNA, the CDR3 is TGTGCCAGCAGCTTAGTGGAAGGGGCTGAAGCTTTCTTT.

This chain links TRBV5-1 with TRBJ1-2; possibly TRBD1 for D (5 bases). Germline V gene lookup returns CDR1 SGHRS and CDR2 YFSETQ. The CDR3 has 17 amino acids. Trimming stripped 0 bases from V and 0 bases from J, with 15 bases between. The CDR3, as DNA: TGCGCCAGCAGCTTGGGTTCAAGGGGCAAGACTAACTATGGCTACACCTTC. Its protein is CASSLGSRGKTNYGYTF.

The V gene is TRBV7-9, the J gene TRBJ2-7; D is perhaps TRBD1 (6 bases). The CDR3 runs 16 residues. Germline lookup yields CDR1 SEHNR and CDR2 FQNEAQ (reference sequence). Between the trimmed V and J ends, which lost 4 bases and 2 bases, there was a span of 18 bases. CDR3 DNA sequence: TGTGCCAGCAGCTCATCGAAGGGGGTGTTGGCCTACGAGCAGTACTTC. Translation: CASSSSKGVLAYEQYF.

This sequence joins TRBV7-9 and TRBJ2-1; TRBD2 matches at 10 bases. V trimming: 8 bases; J trimming: 10 bases; junction bases outside the gene matches: 8. The germline gives CDR1 SEHNR, CDR2 FQNEAQ (reference sequence). The CDR3 is 13 residues long. CDR3 coding DNA: TGTGCCAGCCCTAGCGGGAGCTCCGAGGAGCAGTTCTTC. Its protein product is CASPSGSSEEQFF.

The gene calls are TRBV2 and TRBJ2-1, with 7 bases aligning to TRBD1. The CDR3 has 14 amino acids. The germline CDR1 and CDR2 sequences are SNHLY and FYNNEI. V trimming: 6 bases; J trimming: 12 bases; junction bases outside the gene matches: 14. The CDR3: CASREGARWFGQFF. CDR3 nucleotides: TGTGCCAGCAGAGAGGGGGCTCGGTGGTTTGGGCAGTTCTTC.

The rearrangement joins TRBV19 to TRBJ2-6, with 8 bases matching TRBD2. The CDR3 is 18 residues long. Germline loops: CDR1 LNHDA, CDR2 SQIVND (reference sequence). The V gene end was trimmed by 5 bases and the J gene end by 3 bases; junction bases not matched to a gene: 12. CDR3 in DNA: TGTGCCAGTAGTCTCCCCAGCGGGGGTGTAGTTGGGGCCAACGTCCTGACTTTC. It is translated as CASSLPSGGVVGANVLTF.

The chain recombines TRBV7-9 with TRBJ1-2; 11 nucleotides match TRBD1. The CDR3 is 15 amino acids. The V and J ends lost 5 bases and 5 bases, in that order; junction bases with no gene match: 7. Germline assignment: CDR1 SEHNR and CDR2 FQNEAQ (reference sequence). CDR3 protein: CASSLGTGGIYGYTF. In DNA form, the CDR3 reads TGTGCCAGCAGCCTAGGGACAGGGGGGATTTATGGCTACACCTTC.

This chain connects TRBV28 to TRBJ2-7, with 7 bases fitting TRBD1. The V gene end was trimmed by 8 bases and the J gene end by 1 base; junction bases not matched to a gene: 8. Germline CDR1 MDHEN, CDR2 SYDVKM. This CDR3 has 14 amino acids. The CDR3: CASYPGTESYEQYF. The CDR3 DNA reads TGTGCCAGCTACCCCGGGACAGAGTCCTACGAGCAGTACTTC.